These 28 T cell receptor beta chains came from one sample sequenced in a study of T cell repertoires in cytomegalovirus infection. TCRdb ran MiXCR on the reads and lists one entry per CDR3 protein. The sample lists around 180,000 distinct CDR3 sequences, under 30% occurring once. Material: PBMCs. The receptors were gathered from a human donor in good health (CMV status not recorded). Some clones in this sample may be carry-over from other donors' samples.

This clonotype was seen at least ten times. The V gene is TRBV7-8, the J gene TRBJ1-5; the match to TRBD1 covers 10 bases. The CDR3 is 17 residues long. Germline V lookup: CDR1 SGHVS, CDR2 FQNEAQ. With V trimmed by 3 bases and J by 3 bases, 8 bases remained unmatched. The CDR3 region has the DNA TGTGCCAGCAGCTTGTCTATGGGACAGGGGATCAATCAGCCCCAGCATTTT. Its protein is CASSLSMGQGINQPQHF.

In nucleotides, the CDR3 is TGCAGCGTGGGGGAGTGGGATACTGAAGCTTTCTTT. It yields the protein CSVGEWDTEAFF. The rearrangement links TRBV29-1 to TRBJ1-1, with a tentative D call TRBD1 (5 bases). The V gene's germline CDR1 is SQVTM and CDR2 ANQGSEA. The CDR3 is made up of 12 amino acids. The ends were cut back, 6 bases at V and 5 bases at J, with 13 bases in the middle.

This clonotype was counted a few times. This sequence joins TRBV7-2 and TRBJ2-1; 13 positions agree with TRBD2. V lost 5 bases to trimming and J lost 13 bases; unmatched junction nucleotides: 8. Germline V CDR1 and CDR2: SGHTA, FQGNSA. This CDR3 is 14 amino acids long. CDR3 region: CASSPLTSGGPQFF. The CDR3, as DNA: TGTGCCAGCAGCCCGTTGACTAGCGGGGGGCCACAGTTCTTC. Looking up the rest from reference TRBV7-2 and TRBJ2-1 gives the full variable domain: GAGVSQSPSNKVTEKGKDVELRCDPISGHTALYWYRQSLGQGLEFLIYFQGNSAPDKSGLPSDRFSAERTGGSVSTLTIQRTQQEDSAVYLCASSPLTSGGPQFFGPGTRLTVL.

This clonotype appeared a few times. The chain has TRBV27 and TRBJ2-7; 7 bases align to TRBD2. The germline gives CDR1 MNHEY, CDR2 SMNVEV (reference sequence). This CDR3 region has 15 residues. With V trimmed by 6 bases and J by 2 bases, 10 bases remained unmatched. For the CDR3, the DNA is TGTGCCAGCAGGGGGGGGATCGACCGAACCTACGAGCAGTACTTC. Protein product: CASRGGIDRTYEQYF.

This chain joins TRBV12-3 or TRBV12-4 and TRBJ1-1; 10 bases line up with TRBD1. The CDR3 is 14 residues long. Germline trimming cut 7 bases from V and 7 bases from J; bases unmatched to any gene: 9. CDR3 in DNA: TGTGCCAGCACCCCGGGACAGGGGTATTGTGAAGCTTTCTTT. This codes for CASTPGQGYCEAFF.

This clonotype came up many times. The chain links TRBV7-2 to TRBJ1-1; D gene uncertain. The CDR3 length is 15 residues. The V gene lost 2 bases and the J gene lost 1 base, with 11 bases spanning the gap. Germline CDR1 SGHTA, CDR2 FQGNSA. The CDR3 nucleotides read TGTGCCAGCAGCTTATCATCAGGAGGGAACACTGAAGCTTTCTTT. This codes for CASSLSSGGNTEAFF.

This clonotype was detected a few times. This chain uses TRBV6-2 or TRBV6-3 with TRBJ2-1; D gene uncertain. The germline V and J ends were trimmed by 5 bases and 6 bases, with 11 bases remaining between them. CDR3 length: 13 residues. Germline V gene data show CDR1 as MNHEY and CDR2 as SVGEGT. The DNA of the CDR3 is TGTGCCAGCAGTACTCTCAGAGGCAATGAGCAGTTCTTC. As protein: CASSTLRGNEQFF.

This clonotype has more than one count but fewer than ten. The chain is built from TRBV6-2 or TRBV6-3 and TRBJ1-2; no clear D. Trimming took off 2 bases at V and 8 bases at J, with 12 bases between the two ends. Germline values: CDR1 MNHEY, CDR2 SVGEGT. The CDR3 loop spans 13 amino acids. The CDR3 is CASSYPAGGGYTF. For the CDR3, the DNA is TGTGCCAGCAGTTACCCCGCGGGAGGAGGCTACACCTTC.

There are a few counts of this clonotype. The gene calls are TRBV29-1 and TRBJ2-5, with 9 bases that match TRBD2. Germline V gene lookup returns CDR1 SQVTM and CDR2 ANQGSEA. This CDR3 is built from 13 residues. Losses at the gene ends were 2 bases for V and 3 bases for J; bases not matched to a gene: 1. The DNA for the CDR3 is TGCAGCGTTGAAATAGCGGGGGAAGAGACCCAGTACTTC. Its protein product is CSVEIAGEETQYF.

This chain links TRBV20-1 with TRBJ1-5; tentative D call: TRBD1 (5 bases). The V end was cut by 7 bases, the J end by 2 bases, with 24 bases between. Germline assignment: CDR1 DFQATT and CDR2 SNEGSKA (reference sequence). The CDR3 loop spans 17 amino acids. DNA of the CDR3: TGCAGTGTCCCCGTTCCCTTCGGGACGGCGGGCAATCAGCCCCAGCATTTT. Translated, it gives CSVPVPFGTAGNQPQHF.

The chain uses TRBV19 and TRBJ1-2; TRBD1 agrees at 7 bases. V gave up 3 bases and J gave up 6 bases; unmatched junction bases: 10. Germline V lookup: CDR1 LNHDA, CDR2 SQIVND (reference sequence). The CDR3 is 15 amino acids. The CDR3 here is CASSISSTGSNGYTF. The CDR3 DNA is TGTGCCAGTAGTATCTCATCGACAGGGAGCAATGGCTACACCTTC.

V and J are TRBV6-2 or TRBV6-3 and TRBJ2-7; TRBD1 matches at 7 bases. This CDR3 is built from 14 residues. V shed 3 bases, J shed 1 base, and the junction held 3 bases outside the gene matches. The germline V gene has CDR1 MNHEY and CDR2 SVGEGT. The CDR3 nucleotides are TGTGCCAGCAGTTATGACAGGGCTTCCTACGAGCAGTACTTC. It encodes CASSYDRASYEQYF.

The chain combines TRBV20-1 with TRBJ1-5; the D gene is possibly TRBD1 (6 bases). V was pared by 3 bases and J by 3 bases, with 15 bases between. Germline V lookup: CDR1 DFQATT, CDR2 SNEGSKA (reference sequence). The CDR3 is 15 amino acids. The CDR3, as DNA: TGCAGTGCTAGGGCCAGGGGCGAGGTCAATCAGCCCCAGCATTTT. Protein: CSARARGEVNQPQHF.

The chain uses TRBV7-9 and TRBJ2-7; 7 nucleotides align to TRBD2. The trim removed 1 base at V and 0 bases at J, leaving 9 bases unmatched. CDR1 and CDR2 (germline): SEHNR, FQNEAQ (reference sequence). The CDR3 is 17 residues long. CDR3 nucleotide sequence: TGTGCCAGCAGCTTAGGGGGAGGGTCCGAGAGCTCCTACGAGCAGTACTTC. As protein: CASSLGGGSESSYEQYF.

The chain uses TRBV25-1 and TRBJ1-2; D uncertain. Trimming removed 2 bases at V and 0 bases at J, with 1 base between. Germline assignment: CDR1 MGHDK and CDR2 SYGVNS. The CDR3 has 12 residues. The CDR3 loop is CASSEANYGYTF. CDR3 bases: TGTGCCAGCAGTGAAGCTAACTATGGCTACACCTTC.

This sequence joins TRBV20-1 and TRBJ1-1; no reliable D call. The CDR3 sequence is 13 residues long. Trimming took 1 base from V and 0 from J, leaving 6 bases between them. In germline, CDR1 is DFQATT, CDR2 SNEGSKA (reference sequence). CDR3 residues: CSARVNMNTEAFF. CDR3 in DNA: TGCAGTGCTAGAGTAAACATGAACACTGAAGCTTTCTTT.

This clonotype was recorded many times. CDR3 in DNA: TGTGCCAGCAGCTTTAGCGGGGGGCCCTACAATGAGCAGTTCTTC. Protein: CASSFSGGPYNEQFF. The rearrangement links TRBV7-2 to TRBJ2-1; TRBD2 agrees at 10 bases. The length of the CDR3 is 15 residues. The J segment lost 2 bases and the V segment lost 3 bases, leaving 1 base of the junction unmatched. Germline loops: CDR1 SGHTA, CDR2 FQGNSA. The full variable domain, its missing parts supplied by reference TRBV7-2 and TRBJ2-1, is GAGVSQSPSNKVTEKGKDVELRCDPISGHTALYWYRQSLGQGLEFLIYFQGNSAPDKSGLPSDRFSAERTGGSVSTLTIQRTQQEDSAVYLCASSFSGGPYNEQFFGPGTRLTVL.

The rearrangement uses TRBV6-2 or TRBV6-3 and TRBJ1-1, with D perhaps matching TRBD1 (5 bases). Between the trimmed V and J ends, which lost 2 bases and 2 bases, there was a span of 18 bases. Germline values: CDR1 MNHEY, CDR2 SVGEGT. The CDR3 is 17 amino acids. CDR3 DNA sequence: TGTGCCAGCAGTTACCCATGGTCCGGAAGGGGAAACACTGAAGCTTTCTTT. This encodes CASSYPWSGRGNTEAFF.

This clonotype was seen more than once but under ten times. V usage is TRBV6-2 or TRBV6-3 and J usage is TRBJ2-7; the D gene is possibly TRBD2 (5 bases). Trimming removed 6 bases from V and 0 bases from J, with 9 bases in between. Germline V gene sequence: CDR1 MNHEY, CDR2 SVGEGT. CDR3 length equals 13 residues. The CDR3 region is CASSSGFSYEQYF. The CDR3 bases are TGTGCCAGCAGCTCGGGGTTCTCCTACGAGCAGTACTTC.

The chain recombines TRBV10-2 with TRBJ2-1, with D possibly matching TRBD2 (5 bases). This CDR3 has 13 residues. V was cut by 4 bases and J by 10 bases, with 14 bases left in between. Germline V CDR1 and CDR2: WSHSY, SAAADI. CDR3 DNA: TGCGCCAGCAGTGTCGGGGTAGCAGGCGAGCAGTTCTTC. It translates to CASSVGVAGEQFF.

The rearrangement links TRBV19 to TRBJ1-5; D unclear. This CDR3 has 13 amino acids. Germline V gene sequence: CDR1 LNHDA, CDR2 SQIVND (reference sequence). V lost 10 bases to trimming and J lost 5 bases, with 15 bases between them. CDR3 region: CATSTLRDQPQHF. CDR3 sequence (DNA): TGTGCCACCTCGACATTAAGGGATCAGCCCCAGCATTTT. Full variable domain (remainder filled in from reference TRBV19 and TRBJ1-5): DGGITQSPKYLFRKEGQNVTLSCEQNLNHDAMYWYRQDPGQGLRLIYYSQIVNDFQKGDIAEGYSVSREKKESFPLTVTSAQKNPTAFYLCATSTLRDQPQHFGDGTRLSIL.

The V call is TRBV7-2, the J call TRBJ2-7; tentatively, D is TRBD1 (5 bases). With 1 base removed from V and 5 bases from J, the gap between germline ends came to 15 bases. Germline assignment: CDR1 SGHTA and CDR2 FQGNSA. The CDR3 is 15 amino acids. CDR3 DNA: TGTGCCAGCAGCTTAGAAGGGGCTCCTAGGGACGAGCAGTACTTC. As protein: CASSLEGAPRDEQYF.

V usage is TRBV2 and J usage is TRBJ2-4; D is possibly TRBD1 (6 bases). The germline V gene encodes CDR1 SNHLY and CDR2 FYNNEI. With 6 bases removed from V and 8 bases from J, the gap between germline ends came to 14 bases. The length of the CDR3 is 13 residues. For the CDR3, the DNA is TGTGCCAGCAGGGACAGAGTGGCGGACATTCAGTACTTC. Translated: CASRDRVADIQYF.

The CDR3 DNA follows: TGTGCCAGCAGACGACTAGCGGGTCCTACAGAGACCCAGTACTTC. Protein sequence: CASRRLAGPTETQYF. The V call is TRBV7-6, the J call TRBJ2-5; 10 positions agree with TRBD2. The CDR3 is made up of 15 amino acids. The ends lost 6 bases at V and 4 bases at J; junction bases unmatched: 8. Germline lookup yields CDR1 SGHVS and CDR2 FNYEAQ.

This clonotype was picked up a small number of times. The rearrangement uses TRBV7-2 and TRBJ1-6; 9 bases map to TRBD1. V dropped 4 bases and J dropped 8; count of bases not matched to a gene: 9. This CDR3 has 16 amino acids. Germline-derived CDR1 and CDR2 are SGHTA and FQGNSA. CDR3 sequence: CASSSRRDREDSPLHF. The CDR3 DNA reads as TGTGCCAGCAGCTCCCGCCGGGACAGGGAAGATTCACCCCTCCACTTT.

This clonotype was observed a handful of times. The V gene is TRBV7-9, the J gene TRBJ1-2, with 10 bases matching TRBD1. The CDR3 is made up of 15 amino acids. Germline V CDR1 and CDR2: SEHNR, FQNEAQ (reference sequence). V shed 4 bases, J shed 4 bases, and the junction held 6 bases outside the gene matches. The CDR3 DNA follows: TGTGCCAGCAGCTCCCGGGACAGGGGATCCTATGGCTACACCTTC. Amino acid sequence: CASSSRDRGSYGYTF.

The chain has TRBV5-8 and TRBJ2-4, with D perhaps matching TRBD2 (7 bases). Germline-derived CDR1 and CDR2 are SGHTS and YDEGEE. The CDR3 has 13 amino acids. Trimming removed 4 bases at V and 8 bases at J, with 13 bases between. The chain's CDR3 is CASSLGGADIQYF. The CDR3 nucleotides read TGTGCCAGCAGCCTAGGGGGGGCTGACATTCAGTACTTC.

The genes are TRBV30 and TRBJ2-7; no definite D call. With 5 bases removed from V and 7 bases from J, the gap between germline ends came to 18 bases. Looked up from germline, CDR1 is GTSNPN and CDR2 is SVGIG (reference sequence). This CDR3 comprises 13 residues. The CDR3 loop reads CAWRATGLGEQYF. In nucleotides, the CDR3 is TGTGCCTGGCGTGCGACTGGCTTGGGGGAGCAGTACTTC.